This T cell receptor beta chain derives from a study of beta chain features in type 1 diabetes. Details on this clone: Its antigen is still unknown.

All of the isolated RNA was reverse transcribed, so expressed TCRB transcripts were sequenced. Data came from immunoSEQ multiplex PCR; TCRdb stores just in-frame clones and leaves some out. The sample contains about 340,000 clones, about 13% of which appear only once. Notes on the study in general: High TCR expression in some cells could lead to their over-representation in cDNA sequencing. When Type 1 diabetes patients were examined, their TCRB CDR3s proved moderately but significantly shorter in all four CD4+ subsets.

The sequencing sample was made of naive CD4+ T cells from blood. The sequence derives from a woman between 18 and 30 years old with type 1 diabetes.

CDR3 sequence reads: CASSGNADGYTF. DNA for the CDR3: TGTGCCAGCAGCGGTAATGCTGATGGCTACACCTTC. The V and J genes are TRBV28 and TRBJ1-2; D not certain. Germline V gene sequence: CDR1 MDHEN, CDR2 SYDVKM. This CDR3 region has 12 residues. Between the trimmed V and J ends, which lost 6 bases and 6 bases, there was a span of 11 bases.